The 8 T cell receptor beta chains listed next were all sequenced from one sample in a study of T cells in narcolepsy (dated by TCRdb to 2016 to 2019). The library was prepared using the immunoSEQ multiplex PCR assay. In its TCRdb copy, this immuneACCESS table keeps in-frame sequences only and misses some clones. Where compared with another copy, unresolved V genes explain less than half of these, and the others have no known cause. For this sample there are about 33,000 clones; roughly four fifths appear just once. Over 1% of the sample rests with the top ten. The sample taken for sequencing was CD45RA- memory CD4+ T cells from PBMCs. The cell subset or site tag for this specimen amounts to: memory T cells sorted ex vivo from peripheral blood. These receptors all come from a human donor with narcolepsy.

V is TRBV18 and J is TRBJ2-1; TRBD1 aligns across 11 bases. The germline gives CDR1 KGHSH, CDR2 LQKENI. CDR3 length: 18 amino acids. Unmatched junction bases numbered 8, after V lost 2 bases and J lost 2 bases. The CDR3 DNA reads TGTGCCAGCTCACCAGGACAGGGGGCATCCCCGACCTACAATGAGCAGTTCTTC. This translates into CASSPGQGASPTYNEQFF.

The genes are TRBV7-2 and TRBJ1-2; TRBD1 might be the D (5 bases). The CDR3 is 14 residues long. Germline V gives CDR1 SGHTA, CDR2 FQGNSA. The V and J ends lost 4 bases and 3 bases respectively, with 12 bases between them. CDR3 region: CASSSGPGDYGYTF. The DNA of the CDR3 is TGTGCCAGCAGCTCGGGACCGGGTGACTATGGCTACACCTTC. Looking up the rest from reference TRBV7-2 and TRBJ1-2 gives the full variable domain: GAGVSQSPSNKVTEKGKDVELRCDPISGHTALYWYRQSLGQGLEFLIYFQGNSAPDKSGLPSDRFSAERTGGSVSTLTIQRTQQEDSAVYLCASSSGPGDYGYTFGSGTRLTVV.

This clone occurred a few times. V and J are TRBV19 and TRBJ2-3; possible D gene TRBD1, 6 bases. CDR3 size: 13 residues. Germline CDR1 is LNHDA and CDR2 is SQIVND (reference sequence). Trimming stripped 10 bases from V and 0 bases from J, with 11 bases between. The CDR3 protein is CATSRGSTDTQYF. CDR3 DNA: TGTGCCACCTCTAGGGGGAGCACAGATACGCAGTATTTT. The full variable domain, its missing parts supplied by reference TRBV19 and TRBJ2-3, is DGGITQSPKYLFRKEGQNVTLSCEQNLNHDAMYWYRQDPGQGLRLIYYSQIVNDFQKGDIAEGYSVSREKKESFPLTVTSAQKNPTAFYLCATSRGSTDTQYFGPGTRLTVL.

On this clone: The junction and the germline gene differ at one end; a read error may be behind it. The genes are TRBV7-7 and TRBJ2-3; either TRBD1 or TRBD2 may fit D (5 bases each). This CDR3 spans 15 amino acids. Germline assignment: CDR1 SSHAT and CDR2 FNYEAQ (reference sequence). CDR3 region: CASSLERGSADTQYF. Here the CDR3 DNA reads TGTGCTAGCAGCTTAGAGAGGGGATCGGCAGATACGCAGTATTTT.

This clone was counted once. J is TRBJ2-3 and V is TRBV6-5, with 9 bases fitting TRBD2. The junction had 8 bases not matched to a gene; V was cut back by 8 bases and J by 5 bases. The CDR3 runs to 14 residues. CDR1 MNHEY and CDR2 SVGAGI come from the germline V gene. The CDR3 region is CASGAGGARDTQYF. The CDR3 region has the DNA TGTGCCAGCGGGGCGGGGGGGGCTAGAGATACGCAGTATTTT.

The V and J genes are TRBV28 and TRBJ2-5; D may correspond to TRBD1 or TRBD2 (5 bases each). V lost 1 base and J lost 7, with 22 bases in between. The germline V gene encodes CDR1 MDHEN and CDR2 SYDVKM. The CDR3 contains 17 residues. The CDR3 DNA is TGTGCCAGCAGTTTATCCGTCGTGGGACCTGGCCTTGGGACCCAGTACTTC. It yields the protein CASSLSVVGPGLGTQYF.

V gene TRBV11-2 combines with J gene TRBJ1-1; tentative D call: TRBD1 (5 bases). The CDR3 covers 14 residues. Germline values: CDR1 SGHAT, CDR2 FQNNGV. Trimming took off 4 bases at V and 0 bases at J, with 9 bases between the two ends. The CDR3 sequence: CASSSGTVNTEAFF. The CDR3 DNA is TGTGCCAGCAGCTCTGGGACCGTGAACACTGAAGCTTTCTTT.

Concerning this clone itself: The identical CDR3 is also encoded by other nucleotide sequences in the sample. The gene calls are TRBV27 and TRBJ1-1, with 8 bases matching TRBD1. The length of the CDR3 is 14 residues. V trimming: 6 bases; J trimming: 1 base; junction bases outside the gene matches: 4. Per germline, CDR1 MNHEY and CDR2 SMNVEV (reference sequence). The CDR3 loop reads CASRPGTGNTEAFF. DNA of the CDR3: TGTGCCAGCAGACCGGGGACAGGGAACACTGAAGCTTTCTTT.